This T cell receptor (beta chain) was captured in a study of blood T cell repertoires in COVID-19. Germline V gene data show CDR1 as MDHEN and CDR2 as SYDVKM. The CDR3 is 16 residues long. The ends lost 3 bases at V and 4 bases at J; junction bases unmatched: 6. The data were produced by immunoSEQ multiplex PCR, yet TCRdb's version contains in-frame clones alone and is incomplete. This sample yields around 250,000 clones, of which approximately 88% are seen a single time; 1.2% belongs to the top ten. J is TRBJ2-3 and V is TRBV28; 11 nucleotides line up with TRBD1. Material: PBMCs or T cells enriched from blood (not recorded which). The sequence was collected from a woman aged 40-49 years with acute COVID-19. CDR3 bases: TGTGCCAGCAGTTTTCCCGGGACAGGGGGGTCAGATACGCAGTATTTT. It yields the protein CASSFPGTGGSDTQYF. Complete variable domain (other parts from reference TRBV28 and TRBJ2-3): DVKVTQSSRYLVKRTGEKVFLECVQDMDHENMFWYRQDPGLGLRLIYFSYDVKMKEKGDIPEGYSVSREKKERFSLILESASTNQTSMYLCASSFPGTGGSDTQYFGPGTRLTVL.